These 14 T cell receptor beta chains were all obtained from the same sample, sequenced in a study of blood T cell repertoires in COVID-19. Generated by immunoSEQ multiplex PCR, the TCRdb table keeps only in-frame clones and is missing some. The sample records 200,000 to 250,000 clones, 86% being singletons. Sequenced input: peripheral blood. These TCRs come from a woman at least 80 years old with COVID-19, enrolled during active disease.

CDR3 amino acids: CSVERQGVREKLFF. The CDR3 DNA sequence: TGCAGCGTTGAAAGACAGGGGGTTCGTGAAAAACTGTTTTTT. V is TRBV29-1 and J is TRBJ1-4, with TRBD1 matching 9 bases. The CDR3 loop spans 14 amino acids. The germline V gene encodes CDR1 SQVTM and CDR2 ANQGSEA. V shed 2 bases and J 7 bases; nucleotides not matched to a gene: 5. Full variable domain (remainder filled in from reference TRBV29-1 and TRBJ1-4): SAVISQKPSRDICQRGTSLTIQCQVDSQVTMMFWYRQQPGQSLTLIATANQGSEATYESGFVIDKFPISRPNLTFSTLTVSNMSPEDSSIYLCSVERQGVREKLFFGSGTQLSVL.

This clone turned up a few times. The chain is built from TRBV7-2 and TRBJ1-2; D is possibly TRBD1 (6 bases). Germline V gene lookup returns CDR1 SGHTA and CDR2 FQGNSA. With 2 bases removed from V and 8 bases from J, the gap between germline ends came to 15 bases. The CDR3 has 14 residues. CDR3 amino acids: CASSLLQGSSGYTF. CDR3 DNA: TGTGCCAGCAGCTTATTACAGGGCTCATCGGGCTACACCTTC.

The V gene is TRBV7-8, the J gene TRBJ1-6; D call uncertain. Trimming took 6 bases from V and 8 from J, leaving 5 bases between them. This CDR3 is 11 amino acids long. The germline CDR1 and CDR2 sequences are SGHVS and FQNEAQ. As DNA, the CDR3 is TGTGCCAGCAGACTTTATTCACCCCTCCACTTT. It specifies CASRLYSPLHF. Filled out from reference TRBV7-8 and TRBJ1-6, the complete variable domain reads GAGVSQSPRYKVAKRGQDVALRCDPISGHVSLFWYQQALGQGPEFLTYFQNEAQLDKSGLPSDRFFAERPEGSVSTLKIQRTQQEDSAVYLCASRLYSPLHFGNGTRLTVT.

CDR3: CASSFREGVSNYGYTF. CDR3 in DNA: TGTGCCAGCAGCTTCAGGGAGGGGGTATCTAACTATGGCTACACCTTC. V is TRBV3-1 (or the pseudogene TRBV3-2) and J is TRBJ1-2; D possibly corresponds to TRBD1 (6 bases). V lost 5 bases, J lost 0 bases, and 16 bases lay in between. The CDR3 consists of 16 residues. Germline loops: CDR1 LGHDT, CDR2 YNNKEL (reference sequence).

Here the CDR3 DNA reads TGTGCCAGCAGCAGCGGACAGAAGTACGAGCAGTACGTC. Translated, it gives CASSSGQKYEQYV. The J gene is TRBJ2-7, the V gene TRBV28, with D maybe TRBD1 (6 bases). The V and J ends lost 6 bases and 4 bases respectively, with 13 bases between them. Germline V gives CDR1 MDHEN, CDR2 SYDVKM. This CDR3 is 13 amino acids long.

The chain links TRBV30 to TRBJ1-1; D is unclear. Deletions cut 3 bases from V and 1 base from J, with 9 bases between. There are 13 residues in the CDR3. From germline, CDR1 is GTSNPN and CDR2 SVGIG (reference sequence). This CDR3 is CAWRGGPNTEAFF. CDR3 coding DNA: TGTGCCTGGAGGGGAGGACCGAACACTGAAGCTTTCTTT. Full variable domain (outside the CDR3, taken from reference TRBV30 and TRBJ1-1): SQTIHQWPATLVQPVGSPLSLECTVEGTSNPNLYWYRQAAGRGLQLLFYSVGIGQISSEVPQNLSASRPQDRQFILSSKKLLLSDSGFYLCAWRGGPNTEAFFGQGTRLTVV.

This clone was observed a handful of times. This chain joins TRBV2 and TRBJ1-1; TRBD1 is a possible D gene (5 bases). Looked up from germline, CDR1 is SNHLY and CDR2 is FYNNEI. V gave up 8 bases and J gave up 5 bases, with 15 bases separating them. This CDR3 has 13 residues. The CDR3 is CASGGGQGTEAFF. The CDR3 coding sequence is TGTGCCAGCGGGGGAGGGCAAGGGACTGAAGCTTTCTTT.

The chain carries TRBV19 and TRBJ2-3; 8 bases line up with TRBD2. Germline CDR1 LNHDA, CDR2 SQIVND (reference sequence). The V and J ends lost 7 bases and 8 bases, in that order; junction bases with no gene match: 11. The CDR3 runs 14 residues. The CDR3 loop reads CASTLGLGEGTQYF. In DNA form, the CDR3 reads TGTGCCAGTACCCTGGGACTAGGGGAGGGTACGCAGTATTTT.

This clone turned up a few times. This chain connects TRBV10-2 to TRBJ2-2; no firm D call. This CDR3 contains 16 residues. CDR1 is WSHSY, CDR2 SAAADI, per germline. The V end was cut by 2 bases, the J end by 4 bases, with 14 bases between. CDR3 nucleotides: TGCGCCAGCAGTGAGAGTGGTAGCCGTGGCACCGGGGAGCTGTTTTTT. It yields the protein CASSESGSRGTGELFF.

The V call is TRBV27, the J call TRBJ2-7; 8 bases match TRBD2. Trimming took 4 bases from V and 1 from J; bases not matched to a gene: 3. Germline loops: CDR1 MNHEY, CDR2 SMNVEV (reference sequence). The CDR3 has 14 residues. The chain's CDR3 is CASSSAGGSYEQYV. CDR3 nucleotide sequence: TGTGCCAGCAGTTCTGCGGGGGGTTCCTACGAGCAGTACGTC.

This chain uses TRBV18 with TRBJ1-1; perhaps TRBD1 as D (5 bases). Per germline, CDR1 KGHSH and CDR2 LQKENI. This CDR3 has 14 residues. Trimming left V 5 bases short and J 4 bases short, with 14 bases between. CDR3 sequence reads: CASSTSQGGTEAFF. The DNA for the CDR3 is TGTGCCAGCTCAACCTCTCAGGGTGGCACTGAAGCTTTCTTT.

The chain uses TRBV6-6 and TRBJ1-2, with 9 positions matching TRBD1. The CDR3 length is 14 residues. V was pared by 6 bases and J by 3 bases, with 5 bases of the junction left unmatched. Looked up from germline, CDR1 is MNHNY and CDR2 is SVGAGI (reference sequence). This CDR3 is CASSRQGGDYGYTF. For the CDR3, the DNA is TGTGCCAGCAGCAGACAGGGGGGGGACTATGGCTACACCTTC.

This chain links TRBV10-3 with TRBJ2-3; TRBD1 might be the D (5 bases). This CDR3 has 15 residues. Germline CDR1 reads ENHRY; CDR2 reads SYGVKD. The germline V and J ends were trimmed by 10 bases and 4 bases, with 21 bases remaining between them. For the CDR3, the DNA is TGTGCCACCTCCTTATCAGGGCGTAACGCAGATACGCAGTATTTT. Translating gives CATSLSGRNADTQYF.

In its sample, this clone was seen a few times. The CDR3 region is CATMGQLSYEQYF. The CDR3 bases are TGTGCCACTATGGGACAACTATCCTACGAGCAGTACTTC. The gene calls are TRBV19 and TRBJ2-7, with a weak D call TRBD1 (6 bases). Germline V gene sequence: CDR1 LNHDA, CDR2 SQIVND (reference sequence). V was shortened by 10 bases and J by 1 base, with 14 bases between the two germline ends. This CDR3 contains 13 residues.